Listed below are T cell receptor beta chains from one sample, sequenced in a study of cytomegalovirus exposure and HLA in healthy donors. Sequencing was performed with immunoSEQ multiplex PCR; in TCRdb, only in-frame clones are kept and a portion is missing. The table includes approximately 150,000 clones, around 68% detected once. The sequenced sample consisted of PBMCs. Receptors originate from a man in his forties or fifties in good health and CMV-seronegative. Each CDR3 is given with its conserved first and last residue. Size is omitted from some rows. Given values are once, few, many or a class for expanded clones.

TRBJ1-2,-,TRBV4-3,CASSQGTPMFNYGYTF
TRBJ1-2,-,TRBV18,CATYRGAHGYTF
TRBJ1-1,-,TRBV18,CASSPPGSRPREAFF
TRBJ2-3,-,TRBV5-1,CASSWTGGAGDTQYF
TRBJ2-2,once,TRBV7-8,CASSFQRGNTGELFF
TRBJ2-2,-,TRBV2,CASSEGNTGELFF
TRBJ2-7,-,TRBV6-6,CASRGPQGRHEQYF
-,-,TRBV19,CASSISGGQGAYEQYF
TRBJ1-4,-,TRBV5-1,CASSLARHEATNEKLFF
TRBJ2-5,-,TRBV5-1,CASSLGLAGGIKETQYF
TRBJ2-5,-,TRBV4-1,CASSHNRVAGKTQYF
TRBJ2-5,-,TRBV6-5,CASSSAGARVETQYF
TRBJ1-3,-,TRBV18,CASSRDGGASGNTIYF
TRBJ2-2,-,TRBV28,CASSPLGLAGGRVAGELFF
TRBJ1-1,-,TRBV19,CASREGGQGTEAFF
TRBJ1-2,few,TRBV28,CASSSPTGGYGYTF
TRBJ1-6,few,TRBV7-2,CASSSKMGGGSPLHF
TRBJ1-5,once,TRBV2,CASRGDSDYQPQHF
TRBJ2-3,-,TRBV10-2,CASTMAGGPDTQYF
TRBJ1-5,-,TRBV28,CASSLNGNQPQHF
TRBJ1-2,-,TRBV7-2,CASSLDGAGGYGYTF
TRBJ1-1,-,TRBV28,CASSLNDRLNTEAFF
TRBJ2-5,-,TRBV7-2,CASSSYRETQYF
TRBJ1-6,-,TRBV18,CASSPGTVSPLHF
TRBJ1-4,-,TRBV29-1,CSVAQGFGEKLFF
TRBJ1-1,-,TRBV4-1,CASSQERWDRGIIWNTEAFF
-,-,TRBV5-1,CASSLGGTANTGELFF
TRBJ1-1,-,TRBV7-2,CASSLRLDTEAFF
TRBJ2-7,-,TRBV9,CASSVDGTGGYEQYF
TRBJ2-3,-,TRBV7-3,CASSPRGYTDTDTQYF
TRBJ2-2,-,TRBV7-6,CASSLLQWDTGELFF
TRBJ1-5,few,TRBV7-9,CASSFESPDRRLNQPQHF
TRBJ1-2,-,TRBV4-1,CASSQERTGFLYGYTF
TRBJ2-1,-,TRBV11-1,CASSGITGGSYNEQFF
TRBJ1-1,-,TRBV28,CASAGGDYTEAFF
TRBJ1-5,-,TRBV15,CATSSRDSNQPQHF
TRBJ1-1,few,TRBV5-1,CASSRGNLNTEAFF
TRBJ2-6,-,TRBV5-4,CASSRDSYSGANVLTF
TRBJ2-7,few,TRBV6-5,CASSLGRGNEQYF
TRBJ1-5,-,TRBV28,CASSLAGGTQPQHF
TRBJ1-1,-,TRBV5-1,CASSLSSDRGNTEAFF
TRBJ1-3,-,TRBV5-1,CASSWPLTIYF